Listed below are T cell receptor beta chains from one sample, sequenced in a study of blood T cell repertoires in COVID-19. Using immunoSEQ multiplex PCR, the repertoire was profiled, and TCRdb retains in-frame clones only, with some absent. The data show approximately 180,000 clones, 80% to 90% seen once. The sample taken for sequencing was peripheral blood. The receptor source for this set is a man in his sixties with acute or convalescent COVID-19. Both conserved end residues are part of each CDR3. The order of the fields is J gene, clone size, V gene, D gene, CDR3 DNA, CDR3 protein. D genes are given only for firm matches. The size of a clone is reported for some rows only, either as once, few or many, or as a class for expanded clones.

J gene: TRBJ2-7
clone size: .
V gene: TRBV9
D gene: .
CDR3 DNA: TGTGCCAGCAGCGTAGATAGCGGCGAGCAGTACTTC
CDR3 protein: CASSVDSGEQYF

J gene: TRBJ2-1
clone size: .
V gene: TRBV6-6
D gene: TRBD2
CDR3 DNA: TGTGCCAGCAGTTACGCGGGAGGCCCTTACAATGAGCAGTTCTTC
CDR3 protein: CASSYAGGPYNEQFF

J gene: TRBJ2-7
clone size: .
V gene: TRBV15
D gene: .
CDR3 DNA: TGTGCCACCAGCAGAGATCTTTCGCAGGGTCGATACGAGCAGTACTTC
CDR3 protein: CATSRDLSQGRYEQYF

J gene: TRBJ1-2
clone size: .
V gene: TRBV30
D gene: .
CDR3 DNA: TGTGCCTGGAATGGGGCCGGGAGGGGCACTAACTATGGCTACACCTTC
CDR3 protein: CAWNGAGRGTNYGYTF

J gene: TRBJ1-4
clone size: once
V gene: TRBV6-1
D gene: .
CDR3 DNA: TGTGCCAGCAGTGAAGCGGGGGCAGGGGAGGGTGAAAAACTGTTTTTT
CDR3 protein: CASSEAGAGEGEKLFF

J gene: TRBJ2-2
clone size: .
V gene: TRBV3-1/TRBV3-2
D gene: TRBD1
CDR3 DNA: TGTGCCAGCAGCCAAAACGGACAGGGCGAGGGGGAGCTGTTTTTT
CDR3 protein: CASSQNGQGEGELFF

J gene: TRBJ2-1
clone size: .
V gene: TRBV5-1
D gene: .
CDR3 DNA: TGCGCCAGCAGCTTGGTTGGGCGTGCCGGGACAAAAATCCCTGAGCAGTTCTTC
CDR3 protein: CASSLVGRAGTKIPEQFF

J gene: TRBJ2-7
clone size: .
V gene: TRBV5-6
D gene: TRBD1
CDR3 DNA: TGTGCCAGCAGCTTGGAGGGGACAGTCGCGGAGCAGTACTTC
CDR3 protein: CASSLEGTVAEQYF

J gene: TRBJ2-7
clone size: .
V gene: TRBV6-5
D gene: TRBD2
CDR3 DNA: TGTGCCAGCAGCAGCGGGGGTACCAACGAGCAGTACTTC
CDR3 protein: CASSSGGTNEQYF

J gene: TRBJ2-5
clone size: .
V gene: TRBV2
D gene: TRBD2
CDR3 DNA: TGTGCCAGCAGCCTAGGACTAGCGGGAGGGCAAGAGACCCAGTACTTC
CDR3 protein: CASSLGLAGGQETQYF

J gene: TRBJ2-2
clone size: .
V gene: TRBV7-9
D gene: .
CDR3 DNA: TGTGCCAGCAGCCCCGGGGGCACCGGGGAGCTGTTTTTT
CDR3 protein: CASSPGGTGELFF

J gene: TRBJ1-6
clone size: .
V gene: TRBV28
D gene: .
CDR3 DNA: TGTGCCAGCAGTGGACAATTGTCGGGCGGACCCCTCCACTTT
CDR3 protein: CASSGQLSGGPLHF

J gene: TRBJ2-2
clone size: .
V gene: TRBV2
D gene: TRBD1
CDR3 DNA: TGTGCCAGCAGGAGGGACAGGGCCAACACCGGGGAGCTGTTTTTT
CDR3 protein: CASRRDRANTGELFF

J gene: TRBJ2-1
clone size: .
V gene: TRBV28
D gene: TRBD2
CDR3 DNA: TGTGCCAGCAGTTTAGGGACTAGCGGGAGTTATGAGCAGTTCTTC
CDR3 protein: CASSLGTSGSYEQFF

J gene: TRBJ2-1
clone size: .
V gene: TRBV20-1
D gene: TRBD2
CDR3 DNA: TGCAGTGCTAGTGTTCTAGCGGGAGGGCCGGGGGTCCATGAGCAGTTCTTC
CDR3 protein: CSASVLAGGPGVHEQFF

J gene: TRBJ2-6
clone size: once
V gene: TRBV11-2
D gene: .
CDR3 DNA: TGTGCCAGCAGCTCGACCAGGGAGGCCAACGTCCTGACTTTC
CDR3 protein: CASSSTREANVLTF

J gene: TRBJ2-3
clone size: once
V gene: TRBV7-3
D gene: .
CDR3 DNA: TGTGCCAGCAGCCGGGGGGACACCAACACAGATACGCAGTATTTT
CDR3 protein: CASSRGDTNTDTQYF

J gene: TRBJ2-3
clone size: .
V gene: TRBV5-4
D gene: TRBD2
CDR3 DNA: TGTGCCAGCAGCTGGGTGGCGGGAGGACGCCGGGATACGCAGTATTTT
CDR3 protein: CASSWVAGGRRDTQYF

J gene: TRBJ2-5
clone size: .
V gene: TRBV5-1
D gene: TRBD1
CDR3 DNA: TGCGCCAGCAGCTTTGGGCGATCCGGGACAGGGAGAGAGACCCAGTACTTC
CDR3 protein: CASSFGRSGTGRETQYF

J gene: TRBJ1-2
clone size: .
V gene: TRBV28
D gene: .
CDR3 DNA: TGTGCCAGCAGTTTAGAGGGAAGGAGGGGAGGGAACTATGGCTACACCTTC
CDR3 protein: CASSLEGRRGGNYGYTF

J gene: TRBJ2-1
clone size: .
V gene: TRBV5-1
D gene: TRBD2
CDR3 DNA: TGCGCCAGCAGCCAGGGACTAGCTACTTACAATGAGCAGTTCTTC
CDR3 protein: CASSQGLATYNEQFF

J gene: TRBJ1-5
clone size: once
V gene: TRBV16
D gene: .
CDR3 DNA: TGTGCCAGCAGCCAATTCCAGGAGGGTCAGCCCCAGCATTTT
CDR3 protein: CASSQFQEGQPQHF

J gene: TRBJ2-1
clone size: .
V gene: TRBV11-2
D gene: .
CDR3 DNA: TGTGCCAGCAGCGGCGGTGAGCAGTTCTTC
CDR3 protein: CASSGGEQFF

J gene: TRBJ2-1
clone size: .
V gene: TRBV14
D gene: TRBD2
CDR3 DNA: TGTGCCAGCAGCCAAAAACCCGGACTAGCGGGAGGACCCCGCTACAATGAGCAGTTCTTC
CDR3 protein: CASSQKPGLAGGPRYNEQFF

J gene: TRBJ1-2
clone size: .
V gene: TRBV19
D gene: .
CDR3 DNA: TGTGCCAGTAGTATAGAGGCCCCCGGGTACCACTATGGCTACACCTTC
CDR3 protein: CASSIEAPGYHYGYTF

J gene: TRBJ1-3
clone size: once
V gene: TRBV25-1
D gene: .
CDR3 DNA: TGTGCCAGCAGTCAAGGGAGCTCTGGAAACACCATATATTTT
CDR3 protein: CASSQGSSGNTIYF

J gene: TRBJ1-3
clone size: .
V gene: TRBV25-1
D gene: TRBD1
CDR3 DNA: TGTGCCAGCCGACAGGGGAGCTCTGGAAACACCATATATTTT
CDR3 protein: CASRQGSSGNTIYF

J gene: TRBJ1-6
clone size: .
V gene: TRBV3-1/TRBV3-2
D gene: .
CDR3 DNA: TGTGCCAGCACCCGGGTGGGGGGGTCACCCCTCCACTTT
CDR3 protein: CASTRVGGSPLHF

J gene: TRBJ2-1
clone size: .
V gene: TRBV19
D gene: .
CDR3 DNA: TGTGCCAGTAGACGGAGCTCCTACAATGAGCAGTTCTTC
CDR3 protein: CASRRSSYNEQFF

J gene: TRBJ1-2
clone size: .
V gene: TRBV28
D gene: TRBD1
CDR3 DNA: TGTGCCAGCAGTTCCGGGACAGCGCGGTTCTATGGCTACACCTTC
CDR3 protein: CASSSGTARFYGYTF